These T cell receptor beta chains were read from a single sample in a study of PD-1 blockade in classical Hodgkin lymphoma. Some clones are missing from TCRdb's copy, which holds only in-frame ones; the method was immunoSEQ multiplex PCR. This table has approximately 28,000 clones, less than 80% appearing once. This specimen was CD4+ T cells from blood, taken before the fourth cycle of nivolumab. These receptors all come from a human donor with classical Hodgkin lymphoma. Both conserved end residues are part of each CDR3. The D gene is left open where the match is weak. Size tells how often a clone was seen (once, few, many) or the class of an expanded clone, and some rows leave it out.

d_call j_call v_call clone_size cdr3_aa cdr3_nt
NA TRBJ2-7 TRBV7-6 once CASSLVPDISYEQYF TGTGCCAGCAGCTTAGTTCCCGACATCTCCTACGAGCAGTACTTC
TRBD1 TRBJ1-1 TRBV6-5 NA CASSNDRDVTEAFF TGTGCCAGCAGTAACGACAGGGATGTCACTGAAGCTTTCTTT
TRBD1 TRBJ1-4 TRBV6-1 NA CASTMTGLEKLFF TGTGCCAGCACCATGACAGGGTTGGAAAAACTGTTTTTT
NA TRBJ2-4 TRBV5-1 NA CASSLPGLKNIQYF TGCGCCAGCAGCTTGCCGGGGCTCAAAAACATTCAGTACTTC
NA TRBJ1-2 TRBV19 few CASSRGDYGYTF TGTGCCAGTAGTCGGGGGGACTATGGCTACACCTTC
NA TRBJ2-7 TRBV5-1 NA CASSLVRFGGLLGEQYF NA
NA TRBJ1-2 TRBV7-2 NA CASSPSAGYTF TGTGCCAGCAGCCCCTCGGCTGGCTACACCTTC
NA TRBJ2-6 TRBV11-2 NA CASSLEGSASGANVLTF TGTGCCAGCAGCTTAGAAGGGTCAGCCTCTGGGGCCAACGTCCTGACTTTC
NA TRBJ2-7 TRBV6-1 NA CASSEAFVQVYEQYF TGTGCCAGCAGTGAAGCGTTTGTACAAGTATACGAGCAGTACTTC
TRBD1 TRBJ2-5 TRBV2 NA CASRDRATKETQYF TGTGCCAGCAGGGACAGGGCGACTAAAGAGACCCAGTACTTC
TRBD2 TRBJ2-3 TRBV28 NA CASTGGAAGVDTQYF TGTGCCAGCACCGGGGGGGCCGCGGGGGTAGATACGCAGTATTTT
NA TRBJ2-5 TRBV28 NA CASRYGAVETQYF TGTGCCAGCAGATACGGGGCCGTAGAGACCCAGTACTTC
TRBD1 TRBJ2-2 TRBV5-6 few CASSLAGGGTGELFF TGTGCCAGCAGCTTGGCAGGGGGCGGCACCGGGGAGCTGTTTTTT
TRBD2 TRBJ2-5 TRBV11-2 NA CASSWRGGQETQYF TGTGCCAGCAGCTGGCGGGGGGGGCAAGAGACCCAGTACTTC
TRBD2 TRBJ2-1 TRBV4-3 once CASGGTSGSYNEQFF TGCGCCAGCGGAGGGACTAGCGGCTCCTACAATGAGCAGTTCTTC
NA TRBJ2-3 TRBV5-4 NA CASSSRQASTDTQYF TGTGCCAGCAGCTCCCGACAGGCTAGCACAGATACGCAGTATTTT
NA TRBJ1-3 TRBV9 NA CASSGPPSGNTIYF TGTGCCAGCAGCGGACCCCCCTCTGGAAACACCATATATTTT
TRBD1 TRBJ1-6 TRBV6-6 few CASSFRDSYNSPLHF TGTGCCAGCAGTTTCCGGGACAGCTATAATTCACCCCTCCACTTT
TRBD1 TRBJ2-7 TRBV4-2 once CASSQVGPSETGGQQEQYF TGTGCCAGCAGCCAAGTCGGGCCGTCGGAGACAGGGGGCCAACAAGAGCAGTACTTC
NA TRBJ2-7 TRBV7-9 NA CASSPPSSYEQYF TGTGCCAGCAGCCCCCCGAGTTCCTACGAGCAGTACTTC
NA TRBJ2-5 TRBV18 once CASSPPEYQETQYF TGTGCCAGCTCACCACCGGAGTACCAAGAGACCCAGTACTTC
NA TRBJ2-7 TRBV19 NA CASSIDLGAHYEQYF TGTGCCAGTAGTATAGATCTGGGTGCCCACTACGAGCAGTACTTC
NA TRBJ1-1 TRBV11-3 NA CASSLEVNTEAFF TGTGCCAGCAGCTTAGAGGTGAACACTGAAGCTTTCTTT
NA TRBJ2-5 TRBV10-3 once CAISESLWQGKETQYF TGTGCCATCAGTGAGTCGTTATGGCAGGGGAAAGAGACCCAGTACTTC
NA TRBJ1-5 TRBV12-2 few CASRQTDRGLVDQPQHF TGTGCAAGTCGCCAGACGGACAGGGGGCTAGTAGATCAGCCCCAGCATTTT
NA TRBJ2-3 TRBV6-5 NA CASMGGTDTQYF TGTGCCAGCATGGGGGGAACAGATACGCAGTATTTT
NA TRBJ1-1 TRBV25-1 NA CASSFDTEAFF TGTGCCAGCAGTTTCGACACTGAGGCTTTCTTT